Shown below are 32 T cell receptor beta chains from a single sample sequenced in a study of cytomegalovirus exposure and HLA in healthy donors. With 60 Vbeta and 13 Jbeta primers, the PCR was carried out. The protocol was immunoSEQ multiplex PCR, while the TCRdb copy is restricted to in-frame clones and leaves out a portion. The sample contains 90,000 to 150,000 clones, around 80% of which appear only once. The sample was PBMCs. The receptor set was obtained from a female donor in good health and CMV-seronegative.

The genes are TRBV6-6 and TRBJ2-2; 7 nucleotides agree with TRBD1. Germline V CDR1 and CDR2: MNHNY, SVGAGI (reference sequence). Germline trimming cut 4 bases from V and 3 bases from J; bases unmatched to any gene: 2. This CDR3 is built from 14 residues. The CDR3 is CASSSTGDTGELFF. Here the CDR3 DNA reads TGTGCCAGCAGTTCCACAGGGGACACCGGGGAGCTGTTTTTT.

For the CDR3, the DNA is TGTGCCAGCAGCTTGTCGGCTGGGCGATCCTACGAGCAGTACTTC. It yields the protein CASSLSAGRSYEQYF. V is TRBV9 and J is TRBJ2-5, with unresolved D. The end of the DNA fits TRBJ2-7 better, so the J call may be wrong. The CDR3 has 15 amino acids. Per germline, CDR1 SGDLS and CDR2 YYNGEE.

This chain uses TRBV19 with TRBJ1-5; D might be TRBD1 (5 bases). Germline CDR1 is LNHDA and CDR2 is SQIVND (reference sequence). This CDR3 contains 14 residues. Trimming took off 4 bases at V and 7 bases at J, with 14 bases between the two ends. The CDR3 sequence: CASSTLGVGQPQHF. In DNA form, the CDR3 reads TGTGCCAGTAGTACATTAGGGGTCGGGCAGCCCCAGCATTTT.

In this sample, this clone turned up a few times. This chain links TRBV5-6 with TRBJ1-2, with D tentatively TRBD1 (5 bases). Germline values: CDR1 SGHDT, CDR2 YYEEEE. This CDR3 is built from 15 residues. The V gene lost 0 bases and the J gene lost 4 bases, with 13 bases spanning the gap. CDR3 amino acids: CASSLGQPSTYGYTF. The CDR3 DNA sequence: TGTGCCAGCAGCTTGGGACAGCCATCAACCTATGGCTACACCTTC.

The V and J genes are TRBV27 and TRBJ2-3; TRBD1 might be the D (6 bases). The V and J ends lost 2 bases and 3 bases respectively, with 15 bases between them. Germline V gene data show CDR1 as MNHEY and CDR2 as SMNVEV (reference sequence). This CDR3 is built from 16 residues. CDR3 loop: CASSLGTGSGTDTQYF. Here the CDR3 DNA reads TGTGCCAGCAGTTTAGGCACAGGGTCGGGTACAGATACGCAGTATTTT.

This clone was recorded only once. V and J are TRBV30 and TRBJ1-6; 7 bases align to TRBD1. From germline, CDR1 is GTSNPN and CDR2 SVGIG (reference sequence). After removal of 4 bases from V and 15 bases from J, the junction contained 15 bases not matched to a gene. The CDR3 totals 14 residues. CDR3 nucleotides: TGTGCCTGGACTGGGACAGTCACCGCTTCGGGCCTCCACTTT. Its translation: CAWTGTVTASGLHF.

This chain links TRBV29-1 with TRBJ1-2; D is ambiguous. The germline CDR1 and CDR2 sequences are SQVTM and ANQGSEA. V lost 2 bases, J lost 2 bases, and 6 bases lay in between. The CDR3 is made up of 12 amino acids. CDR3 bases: TGCAGCGTTGAATTCCGGAACTATGGCTACACCTTC. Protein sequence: CSVEFRNYGYTF.

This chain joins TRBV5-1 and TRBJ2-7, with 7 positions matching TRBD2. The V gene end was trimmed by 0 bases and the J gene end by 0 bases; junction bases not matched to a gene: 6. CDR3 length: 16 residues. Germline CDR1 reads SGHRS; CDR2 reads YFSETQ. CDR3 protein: CASSLDGGGYSYEQYF. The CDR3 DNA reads TGCGCCAGCAGCTTGGATGGCGGGGGATACTCCTACGAGCAGTACTTC. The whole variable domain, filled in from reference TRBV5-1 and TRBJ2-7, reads KAGVTQTPRYLIKTRGQQVTLSCSPISGHRSVSWYQQTPGQGLQFLFEYFSETQRNKGNFPGRFSGRQFSNSRSEMNVSTLELGDSALYLCASSLDGGGYSYEQYFGPGTRLTVT.

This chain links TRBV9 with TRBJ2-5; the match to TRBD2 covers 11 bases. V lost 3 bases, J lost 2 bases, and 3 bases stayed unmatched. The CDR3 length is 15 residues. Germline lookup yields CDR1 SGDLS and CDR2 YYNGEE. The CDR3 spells CASSARLAGQETQYF. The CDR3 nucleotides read TGTGCCAGCAGCGCCCGACTAGCGGGACAAGAGACCCAGTACTTC.

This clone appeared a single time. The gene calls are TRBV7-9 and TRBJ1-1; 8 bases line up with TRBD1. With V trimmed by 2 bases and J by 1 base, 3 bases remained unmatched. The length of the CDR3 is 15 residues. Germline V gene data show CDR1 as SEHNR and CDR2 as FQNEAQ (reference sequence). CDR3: CASSLNQGANTEAFF. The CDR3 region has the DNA TGTGCCAGCAGCTTAAACCAGGGGGCGAACACTGAAGCTTTCTTT.

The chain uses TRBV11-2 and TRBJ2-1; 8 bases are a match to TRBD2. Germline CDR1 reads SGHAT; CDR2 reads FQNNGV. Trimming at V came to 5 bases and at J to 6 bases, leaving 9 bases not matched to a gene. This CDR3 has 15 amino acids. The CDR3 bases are TGTGCCAGCAGCCCAAGCGCCGGGACTAGCAATGAGCAGTTCTTC. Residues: CASSPSAGTSNEQFF.

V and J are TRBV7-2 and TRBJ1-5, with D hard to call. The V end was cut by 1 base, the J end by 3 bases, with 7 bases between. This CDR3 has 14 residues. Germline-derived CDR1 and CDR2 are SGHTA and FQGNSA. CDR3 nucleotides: TGTGCCAGCAGCTTAGGCGGGGTCAATCAGCCCCAGCATTTT. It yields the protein CASSLGGVNQPQHF.

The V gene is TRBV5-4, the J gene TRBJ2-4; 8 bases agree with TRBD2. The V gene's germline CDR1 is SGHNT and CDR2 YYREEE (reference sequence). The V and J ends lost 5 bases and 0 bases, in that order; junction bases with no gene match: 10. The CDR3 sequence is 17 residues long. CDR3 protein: CASSFTGTRLAKNIQYF. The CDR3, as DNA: TGTGCCAGCAGTTTTACCGGGACTAGGCTAGCCAAAAACATTCAGTACTTC.

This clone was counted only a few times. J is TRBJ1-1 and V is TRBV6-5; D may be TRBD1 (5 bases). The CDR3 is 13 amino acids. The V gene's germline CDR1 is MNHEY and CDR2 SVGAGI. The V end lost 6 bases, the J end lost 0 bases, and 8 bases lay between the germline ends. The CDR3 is CASRRQMNTEAFF. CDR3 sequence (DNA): TGTGCCAGCAGAAGACAGATGAACACTGAAGCTTTCTTT.

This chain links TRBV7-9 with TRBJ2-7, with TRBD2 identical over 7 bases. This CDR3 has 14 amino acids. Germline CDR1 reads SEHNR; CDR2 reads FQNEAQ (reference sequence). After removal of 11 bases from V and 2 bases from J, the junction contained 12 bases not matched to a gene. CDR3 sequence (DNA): TGTGCCTCCTCTTCGGGCGGGGGACCCTACGAGCAGTACTTC. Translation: CASSSGGGPYEQYF.

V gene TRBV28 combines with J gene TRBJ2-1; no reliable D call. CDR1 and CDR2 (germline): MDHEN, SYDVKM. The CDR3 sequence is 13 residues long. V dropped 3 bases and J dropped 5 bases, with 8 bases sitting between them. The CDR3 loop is CASSLEQNNEQFF. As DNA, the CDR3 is TGTGCCAGCAGTTTGGAACAGAACAATGAGCAGTTCTTC.

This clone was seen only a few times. This chain's CDR3 is CASSFPSNTEAFF. The CDR3 coding sequence is TGTGCCAGCAGCTTTCCCAGTAACACTGAAGCTTTCTTT. The chain has TRBV5-5 and TRBJ1-1; unclear D gene. The CDR3 loop spans 13 amino acids. Trimming removed 2 bases at V and 2 bases at J, with 7 bases between. In germline, CDR1 is SGHKS, CDR2 YYEKEE (reference sequence).

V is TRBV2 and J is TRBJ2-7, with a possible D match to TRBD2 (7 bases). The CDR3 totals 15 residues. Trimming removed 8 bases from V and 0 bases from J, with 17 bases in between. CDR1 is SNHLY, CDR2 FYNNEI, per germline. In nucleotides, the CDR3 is TGTGCCAGCGGGGGAGGGGGGCCCCTCTCCTACGAGCAGTACTTC. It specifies CASGGGGPLSYEQYF.

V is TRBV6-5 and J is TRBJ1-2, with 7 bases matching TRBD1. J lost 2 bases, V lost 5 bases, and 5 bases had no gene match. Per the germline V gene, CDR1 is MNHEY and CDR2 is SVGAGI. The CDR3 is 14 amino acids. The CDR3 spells CASSVDRLNYGYTF. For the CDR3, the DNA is TGTGCCAGCAGTGTGGACAGGCTCAACTATGGCTACACCTTC.

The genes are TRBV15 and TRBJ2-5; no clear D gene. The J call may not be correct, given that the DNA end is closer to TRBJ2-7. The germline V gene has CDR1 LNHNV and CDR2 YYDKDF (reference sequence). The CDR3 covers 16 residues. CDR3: CATSKRRGKESYEQYF. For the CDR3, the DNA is TGTGCCACCAGCAAGAGGAGAGGAAAGGAGAGCTACGAGCAGTACTTC.

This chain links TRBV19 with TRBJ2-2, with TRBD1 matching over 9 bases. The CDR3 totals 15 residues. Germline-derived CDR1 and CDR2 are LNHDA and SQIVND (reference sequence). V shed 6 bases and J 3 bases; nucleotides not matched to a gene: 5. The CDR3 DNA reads TGTGCCAGTAGCAACAGGGGGCGGGACACCGGGGAGCTGTTTTTT. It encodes CASSNRGRDTGELFF.

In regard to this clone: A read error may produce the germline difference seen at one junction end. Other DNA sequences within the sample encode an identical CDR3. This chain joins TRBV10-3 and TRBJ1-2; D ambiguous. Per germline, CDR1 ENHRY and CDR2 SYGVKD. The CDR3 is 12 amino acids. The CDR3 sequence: CAISESQDGYTF. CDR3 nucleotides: TGTGCCATCAGTGAGTCCCAGGATGGCTACACCTTT.

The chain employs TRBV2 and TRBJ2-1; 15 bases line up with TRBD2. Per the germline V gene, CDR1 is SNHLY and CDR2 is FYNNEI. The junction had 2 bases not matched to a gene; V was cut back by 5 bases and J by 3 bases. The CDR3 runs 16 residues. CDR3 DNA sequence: TGTGCCAGCAGTTGGACTAGCGGGGGGGTCTACAATGAGCAGTTCTTC. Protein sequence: CASSWTSGGVYNEQFF.

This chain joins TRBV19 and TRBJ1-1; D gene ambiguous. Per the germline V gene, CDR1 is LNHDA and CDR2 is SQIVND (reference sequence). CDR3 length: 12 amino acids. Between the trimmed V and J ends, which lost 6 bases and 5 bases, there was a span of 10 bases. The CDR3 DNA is TGTGCCAGTAGGTCCGGGTGGACTGAAGCTTTCTTT. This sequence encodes CASRSGWTEAFF.

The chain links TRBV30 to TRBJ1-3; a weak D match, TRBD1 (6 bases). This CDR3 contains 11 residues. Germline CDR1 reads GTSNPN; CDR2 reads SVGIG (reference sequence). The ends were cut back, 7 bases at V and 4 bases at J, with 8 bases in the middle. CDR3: CALGQGNTIYF. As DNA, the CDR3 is TGTGCCTTAGGACAGGGAAACACCATATATTTT.

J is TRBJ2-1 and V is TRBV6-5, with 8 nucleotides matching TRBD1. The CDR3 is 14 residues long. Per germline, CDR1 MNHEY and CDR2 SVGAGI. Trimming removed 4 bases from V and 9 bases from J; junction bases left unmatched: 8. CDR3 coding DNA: TGTGCCAGCAGTTCCGCGACAGGGGTGGCTGAGCAGTTCTTC. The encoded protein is CASSSATGVAEQFF.

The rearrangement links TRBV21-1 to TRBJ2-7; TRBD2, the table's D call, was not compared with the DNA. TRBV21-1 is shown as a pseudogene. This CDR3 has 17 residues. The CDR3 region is CASSNLVCGILSYEQYF. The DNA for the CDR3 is TGTGCCAGCAGCAACCTAGTATGCGGGATCCTTTCCTACGAGCAGTACTTC.

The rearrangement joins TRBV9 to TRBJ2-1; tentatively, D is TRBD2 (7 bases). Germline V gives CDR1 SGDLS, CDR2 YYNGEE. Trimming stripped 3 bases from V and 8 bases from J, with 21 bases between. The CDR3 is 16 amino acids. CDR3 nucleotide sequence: TGTGCCAGCAGCGGGCCACCCCCCGGAGGGGGGGATGAGCAGTTCTTC. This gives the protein CASSGPPPGGGDEQFF.

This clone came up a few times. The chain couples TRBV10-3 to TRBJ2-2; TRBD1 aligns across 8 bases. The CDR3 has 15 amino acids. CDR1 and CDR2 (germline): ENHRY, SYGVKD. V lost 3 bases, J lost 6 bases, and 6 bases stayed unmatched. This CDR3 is CAISDKDRVSGELFF. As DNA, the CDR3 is TGTGCCATCAGTGATAAGGACAGGGTGTCCGGGGAGCTGTTTTTT.

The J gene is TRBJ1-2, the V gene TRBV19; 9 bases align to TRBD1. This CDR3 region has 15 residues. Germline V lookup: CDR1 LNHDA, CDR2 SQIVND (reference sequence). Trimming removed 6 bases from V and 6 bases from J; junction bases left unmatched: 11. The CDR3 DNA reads TGTGCCAGTAGCTCCTTTGGGGACAGGGTCCATGGCTACACCTTC. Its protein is CASSSFGDRVHGYTF.

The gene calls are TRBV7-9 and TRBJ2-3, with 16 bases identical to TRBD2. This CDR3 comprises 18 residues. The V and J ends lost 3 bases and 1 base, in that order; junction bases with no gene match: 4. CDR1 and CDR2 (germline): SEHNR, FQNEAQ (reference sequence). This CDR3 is CASSFGTSGGARTDTQYF. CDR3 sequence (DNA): TGTGCCAGCAGCTTCGGGACTAGCGGGGGGGCCCGCACAGATACGCAGTATTTT.

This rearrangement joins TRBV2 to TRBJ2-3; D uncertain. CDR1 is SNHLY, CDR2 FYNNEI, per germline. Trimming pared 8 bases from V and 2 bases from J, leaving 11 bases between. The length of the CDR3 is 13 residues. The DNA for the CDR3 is TGTGCCAGCCAGGTGCTTGTCACAGATACGCAGTATTTT. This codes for CASQVLVTDTQYF.